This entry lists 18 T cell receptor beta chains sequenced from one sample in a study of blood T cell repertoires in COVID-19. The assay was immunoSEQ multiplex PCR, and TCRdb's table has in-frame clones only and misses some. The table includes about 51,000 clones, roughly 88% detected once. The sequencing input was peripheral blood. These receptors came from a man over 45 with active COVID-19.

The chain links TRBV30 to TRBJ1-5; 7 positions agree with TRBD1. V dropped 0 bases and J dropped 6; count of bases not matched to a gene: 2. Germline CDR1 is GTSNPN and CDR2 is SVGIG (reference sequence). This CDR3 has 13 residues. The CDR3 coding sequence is TGTGCCTGGAGTGTAGGGGGCGGTCAGCCCCAGCATTTT. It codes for CAWSVGGGQPQHF.

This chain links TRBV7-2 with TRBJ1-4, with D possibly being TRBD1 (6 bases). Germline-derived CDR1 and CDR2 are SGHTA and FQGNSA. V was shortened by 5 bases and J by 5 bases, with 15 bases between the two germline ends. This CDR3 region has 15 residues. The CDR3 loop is CASSPTGTRNEKLFF. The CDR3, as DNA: TGTGCCAGCAGCCCTACCGGGACAAGAAATGAAAAACTGTTTTTT.

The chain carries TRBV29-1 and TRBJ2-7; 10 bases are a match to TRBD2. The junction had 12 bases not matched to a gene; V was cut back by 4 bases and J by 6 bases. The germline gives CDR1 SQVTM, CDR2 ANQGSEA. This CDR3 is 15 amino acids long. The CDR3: CSVGSLAGARSEQYF. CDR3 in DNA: TGCAGCGTTGGCTCTCTAGCGGGGGCCCGGAGCGAGCAGTACTTC.

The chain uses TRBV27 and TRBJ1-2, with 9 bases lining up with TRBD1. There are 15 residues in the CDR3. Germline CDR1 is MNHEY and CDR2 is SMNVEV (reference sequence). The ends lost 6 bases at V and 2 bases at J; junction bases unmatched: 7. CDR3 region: CASSPQGQGNYGYTF. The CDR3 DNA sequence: TGTGCCAGCAGCCCCCAGGGACAGGGCAACTATGGCTACACCTTC.

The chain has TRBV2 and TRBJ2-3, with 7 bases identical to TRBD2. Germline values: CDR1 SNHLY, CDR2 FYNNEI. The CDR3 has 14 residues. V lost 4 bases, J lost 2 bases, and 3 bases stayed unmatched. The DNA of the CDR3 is TGTGCCAGCAGTGCTAGCGGCGACACAGATACGCAGTATTTT. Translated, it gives CASSASGDTDTQYF.

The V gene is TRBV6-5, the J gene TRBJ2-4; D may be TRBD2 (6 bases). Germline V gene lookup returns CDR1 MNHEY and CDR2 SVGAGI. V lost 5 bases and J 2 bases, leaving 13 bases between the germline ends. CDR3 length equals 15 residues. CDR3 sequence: CASSRIGGTKNIQYF. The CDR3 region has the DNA TGTGCCAGCAGTCGCATCGGGGGAACCAAAAACATTCAGTACTTC.

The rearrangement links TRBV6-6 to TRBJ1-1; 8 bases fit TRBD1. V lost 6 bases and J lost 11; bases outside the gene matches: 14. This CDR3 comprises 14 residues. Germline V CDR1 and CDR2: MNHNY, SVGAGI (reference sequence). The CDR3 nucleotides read TGTGCCAGCAGCGCCAGACAGGGGCCACCCTATGCTTTCTTT. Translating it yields CASSARQGPPYAFF.

The CDR3 here is CASSPPAAHNEQFF. The CDR3 DNA follows: TGTGCCAGCTCACCACCGGCGGCCCACAATGAGCAGTTCTTC. The gene calls are TRBV18 and TRBJ2-1; D call uncertain. The CDR3 covers 14 residues. The germline CDR1 and CDR2 sequences are KGHSH and LQKENI. Trimming removed 0 bases from V and 5 bases from J, with 8 bases in between.

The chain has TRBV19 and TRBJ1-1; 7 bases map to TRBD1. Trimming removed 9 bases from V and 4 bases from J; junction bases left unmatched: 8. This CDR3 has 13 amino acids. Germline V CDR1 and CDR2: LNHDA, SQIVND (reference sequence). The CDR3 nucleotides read TGTGCCAGCGCCGAGGGGGCTGGCACTGAAGCTTTCTTT. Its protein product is CASAEGAGTEAFF. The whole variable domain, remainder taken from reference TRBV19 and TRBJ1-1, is DGGITQSPKYLFRKEGQNVTLSCEQNLNHDAMYWYRQDPGQGLRLIYYSQIVNDFQKGDIAEGYSVSREKKESFPLTVTSAQKNPTAFYLCASAEGAGTEAFFGQGTRLTVV.

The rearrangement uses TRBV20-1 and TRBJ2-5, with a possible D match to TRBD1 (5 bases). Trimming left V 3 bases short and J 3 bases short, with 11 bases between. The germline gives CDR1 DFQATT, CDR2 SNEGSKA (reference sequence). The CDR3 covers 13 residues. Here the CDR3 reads CSASSGSEETQYF. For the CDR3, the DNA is TGCAGTGCTAGTTCAGGGTCCGAAGAGACCCAGTACTTC.

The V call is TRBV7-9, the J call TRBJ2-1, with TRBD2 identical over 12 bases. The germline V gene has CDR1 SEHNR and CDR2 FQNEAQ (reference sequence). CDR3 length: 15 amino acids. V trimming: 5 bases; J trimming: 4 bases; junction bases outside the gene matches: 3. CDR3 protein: CASSRLAGVYNEQFF. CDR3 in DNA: TGTGCCAGCAGCCGACTAGCGGGAGTGTACAATGAGCAGTTCTTC.

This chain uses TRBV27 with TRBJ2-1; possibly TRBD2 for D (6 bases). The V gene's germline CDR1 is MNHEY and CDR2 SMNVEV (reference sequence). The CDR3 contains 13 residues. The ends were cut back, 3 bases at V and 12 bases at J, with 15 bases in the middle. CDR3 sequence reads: CASSFEEGLGQFF. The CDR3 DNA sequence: TGTGCCAGCAGTTTCGAGGAGGGCCTCGGGCAGTTCTTC.

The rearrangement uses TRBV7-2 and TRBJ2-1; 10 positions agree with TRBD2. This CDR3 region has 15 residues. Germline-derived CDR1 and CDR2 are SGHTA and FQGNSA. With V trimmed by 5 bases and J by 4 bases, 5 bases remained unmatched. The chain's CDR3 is CASSQRTSGYNEQFF. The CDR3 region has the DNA TGTGCCAGCAGCCAAAGGACTAGCGGATACAATGAGCAGTTCTTC. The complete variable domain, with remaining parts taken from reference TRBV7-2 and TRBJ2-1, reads GAGVSQSPSNKVTEKGKDVELRCDPISGHTALYWYRQSLGQGLEFLIYFQGNSAPDKSGLPSDRFSAERTGGSVSTLTIQRTQQEDSAVYLCASSQRTSGYNEQFFGPGTRLTVL.

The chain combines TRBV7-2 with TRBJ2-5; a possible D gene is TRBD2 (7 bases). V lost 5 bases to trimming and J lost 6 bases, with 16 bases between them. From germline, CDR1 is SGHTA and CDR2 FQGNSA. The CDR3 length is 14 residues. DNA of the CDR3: TGTGCCAGCAGCAAAAGGGGGGGTTTGCAGACCCAGTACTTC. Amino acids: CASSKRGGLQTQYF.

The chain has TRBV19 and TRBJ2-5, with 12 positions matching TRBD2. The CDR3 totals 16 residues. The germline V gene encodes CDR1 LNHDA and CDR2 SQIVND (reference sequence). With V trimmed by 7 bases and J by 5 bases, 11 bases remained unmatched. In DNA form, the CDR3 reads TGTGCCAGTAAAAAAAGCGGGACTAGCGGGTTCGAGACCCAGTACTTC. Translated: CASKKSGTSGFETQYF.

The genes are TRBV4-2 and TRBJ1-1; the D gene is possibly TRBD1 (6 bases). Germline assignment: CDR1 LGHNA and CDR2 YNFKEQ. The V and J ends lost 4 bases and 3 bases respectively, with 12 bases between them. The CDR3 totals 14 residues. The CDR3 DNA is TGTGCCAGCAGCCTCAACAGGGCGTACACTGAAGCTTTCTTT. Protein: CASSLNRAYTEAFF.

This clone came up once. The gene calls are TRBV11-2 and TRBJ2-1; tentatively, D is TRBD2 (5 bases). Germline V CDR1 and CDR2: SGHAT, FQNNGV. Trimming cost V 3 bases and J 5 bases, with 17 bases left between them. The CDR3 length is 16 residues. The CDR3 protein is CASSFRAGLVNNEQFF. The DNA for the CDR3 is TGTGCCAGCAGCTTCAGAGCAGGACTGGTAAACAATGAGCAGTTCTTC.

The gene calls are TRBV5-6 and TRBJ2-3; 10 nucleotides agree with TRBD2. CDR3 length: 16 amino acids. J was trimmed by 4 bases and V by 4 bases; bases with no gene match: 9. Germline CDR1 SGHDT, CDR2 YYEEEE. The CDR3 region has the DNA TGTGCCAGCAGCCCTCTAGCGGGAGAGGGCGCAGATACGCAGTATTTT. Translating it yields CASSPLAGEGADTQYF.